This entry concerns a single T cell receptor (beta chain). The data stem from a study of PD-1 blockade in classical Hodgkin lymphoma. Using immunoSEQ multiplex PCR, the repertoire was profiled, and TCRdb retains in-frame clones only, with some absent. The sample includes over 8,500 clones, roughly 89% of them seen just once. Germline assignment: CDR1 LGHNA and CDR2 YNFKEQ. The CDR3 contains 16 residues. V lost 0 bases to trimming and J lost 4 bases, with 10 bases between them. Described time point: cycle 4 day 1 (C4D1), after five to seven weeks of nivolumab. Every patient was affected by relapse after autologous stem cell transplantation, while exposure to brentuximab vedotin was not uniform.

The source was peripheral blood mononuclear cells (PBMCs), collected before the fourth cycle of nivolumab. The chain couples TRBV4-2 to TRBJ1-6; D might be TRBD1 (5 bases). This sequence was found in a human donor with classical Hodgkin lymphoma. CDR3 sequence reads: CASSQDRSGYNSPLHF. The CDR3 bases are TGTGCCAGCAGCCAAGATCGATCAGGGTATAATTCACCCCTCCACTTT.